The 10 T cell receptor beta chains below come from one sample, sequenced in a study of response to subunit inactivated influenza vaccine. TCRdb reprocessed the RT-PCR reads with MiXCR, giving one entry per CDR3 protein. The data hold about 570,000 distinct CDR3 sequences, with around 10% observed a single time. This sample also appeared in a second study, on T cells expressing NK-cell markers. That study reports: Beta-chain TCR cDNA was generated via 5'RACE template switching with UMIs.

The sample here was PBMCs from blood, taken on the day of vaccination. These receptors all stem from a man aged 50 to 60 who received an inactivated influenza vaccine.

The rearrangement joins TRBV4-2 to TRBJ2-1; 7 bases agree with TRBD1. Germline CDR1 and CDR2: LGHNA and YNFKEQ. The ends lost 5 bases at V and 4 bases at J; junction bases unmatched: 8. CDR3 length equals 15 residues. Here the CDR3 reads CASSVRQGGYNEQFF. The CDR3 coding sequence is TGTGCCAGCAGCGTACGACAGGGCGGATACAATGAGCAGTTCTTC.

The sample holds a few counts of this clonotype. The chain joins TRBV11-1 to TRBJ2-3, with TRBD1 matching 9 bases. Germline V gene lookup returns CDR1 SGHAT and CDR2 FQDESV (reference sequence). The CDR3 loop spans 17 amino acids. V gave up 4 bases and J gave up 1 base; unmatched junction bases: 9. In DNA, the CDR3 is TGTGCCAGCAGCTCTCGACAGGGGGAGAGGGGCACAGATACGCAGTATTTT. This sequence encodes CASSSRQGERGTDTQYF. The entire variable domain, with the rest obtained from reference TRBV11-1 and TRBJ2-3, is as follows: EAEVAQSPRYKITEKSQAVAFWCDPISGHATLYWYRQILGQGPELLVQFQDESVVDDSQLPKDRFSAERLKGVDSTLKIQPAELGDSAMYLCASSSRQGERGTDTQYFGPGTRLTVL.

This clonotype turned up a few times. The chain couples TRBV6-1 to TRBJ1-5; D perhaps matches TRBD1 (6 bases). The germline CDR1 and CDR2 sequences are MNHNS and SASEGT. The CDR3 totals 17 residues. V was cut by 4 bases and J by 5 bases, with 21 bases left in between. In DNA form, the CDR3 reads TGTGCCAGCAGTGGCCCGGGACAAAGAATTGCACATCAGCCCCAGCATTTT. Its protein product is CASSGPGQRIAHQPQHF.

This clonotype has a handful of counts. J is TRBJ1-5 and V is TRBV12-3 or TRBV12-4, with unresolved D. The CDR3 extends over 13 amino acids. The ends were cut back, 4 bases at V and 5 bases at J, with 9 bases in the middle. The CDR3 sequence is CASSSEGYQPQHF. The CDR3 DNA sequence: TGTGCCAGCAGTTCGGAGGGATATCAGCCCCAGCATTTT.

This clonotype was seen a few times. The chain has TRBV12-3 or TRBV12-4 and TRBJ1-1; D is possibly TRBD1 (5 bases). The CDR3 sequence is 15 residues long. Trimming took off 5 bases at V and 4 bases at J, with 17 bases between the two ends. The CDR3 here is CASSPPGLGGTEAFF. CDR3 in DNA: TGTGCCAGCAGTCCTCCGGGACTCGGTGGCACTGAAGCTTTCTTT.

This clonotype was recorded a few times. This chain uses TRBV28 with TRBJ1-2; TRBD1 might be the D (5 bases). The CDR3 length is 13 residues. Germline lookup yields CDR1 MDHEN and CDR2 SYDVKM. V shed 5 bases and J shed 6 bases, with 13 bases lying between them. CDR3 nucleotide sequence: TGTGCCAGCAGTCTCAGGGTTTCGCATGGCTACACCTTC. Its protein is CASSLRVSHGYTF.

This clonotype was recorded at least ten times. The chain employs TRBV7-2 and TRBJ2-5; D tentatively fits TRBD1 or TRBD2 (5 bases each). V gave up 2 bases and J gave up 2 bases, with 15 bases separating them. This CDR3 contains 16 residues. Germline assignment: CDR1 SGHTA and CDR2 FQGNSA. The CDR3 DNA follows: TGTGCCAGCAGCTTATCCTACGCTGGGGGTCAAGAGACCCAGTACTTC. Its protein product is CASSLSYAGGQETQYF.

This clonotype was counted between two and nine times. V gene TRBV4-2 combines with J gene TRBJ2-7, with 7 bases that match TRBD2. From germline, CDR1 is LGHNA and CDR2 YNFKEQ. V shed 1 base, J shed 5 bases, and the junction held 14 bases outside the gene matches. The CDR3 is made up of 17 amino acids. CDR3 DNA sequence: TGTGCCAGCAGCCAAGGATGGGGACTTCGGGGGGTCGACGAGCAGTACTTC. It is translated as CASSQGWGLRGVDEQYF.

This clonotype was detected a few times. CDR3 nucleotide sequence: TGTGCCACCAGCAGAGACAACTCCCCGCGGACCCAGTACTTC. Translation gives CATSRDNSPRTQYF. V usage is TRBV15 and J usage is TRBJ2-5; D call uncertain. V dropped 0 bases and J dropped 7 bases, with 12 bases sitting between them. CDR3 length: 14 amino acids. Germline lookup yields CDR1 LNHNV and CDR2 YYDKDF (reference sequence).

This clonotype was seen a few times. The chain joins TRBV19 to TRBJ2-7; D is perhaps TRBD2 (6 bases). The CDR3 has 14 amino acids. Germline V gene sequence: CDR1 LNHDA, CDR2 SQIVND (reference sequence). The V end lost 6 bases, the J end lost 0 bases, and 12 bases lay between the germline ends. Here the CDR3 reads CASSPGLSSYEQYF. CDR3 sequence (DNA): TGTGCCAGTAGCCCCGGACTATCCTCCTACGAGCAGTACTTC.